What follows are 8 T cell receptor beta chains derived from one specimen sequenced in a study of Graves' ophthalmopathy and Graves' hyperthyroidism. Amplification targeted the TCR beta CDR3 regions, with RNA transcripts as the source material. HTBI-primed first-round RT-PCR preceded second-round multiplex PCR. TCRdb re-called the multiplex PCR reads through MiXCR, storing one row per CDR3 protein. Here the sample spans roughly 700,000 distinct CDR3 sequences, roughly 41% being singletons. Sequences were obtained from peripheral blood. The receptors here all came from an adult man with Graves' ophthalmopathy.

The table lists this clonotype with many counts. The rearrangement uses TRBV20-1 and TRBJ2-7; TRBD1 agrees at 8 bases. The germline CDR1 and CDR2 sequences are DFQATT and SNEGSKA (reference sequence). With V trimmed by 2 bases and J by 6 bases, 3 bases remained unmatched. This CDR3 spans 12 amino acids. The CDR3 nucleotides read TGCAGTGCTAGAAGGACAGGGATCGAGCAGTACTTC. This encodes CSARRTGIEQYF.

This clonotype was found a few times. The CDR3 nucleotides are TGTGCCAGCGCGGAGGGGAACTCCTACGAGCAGTACTTC. Amino acids: CASAEGNSYEQYF. The V and J genes are TRBV6-5 and TRBJ2-7, with TRBD2 as a possible D gene (6 bases). Germline assignment: CDR1 MNHEY and CDR2 SVGAGI. This CDR3 contains 13 residues. Trimming cost V 8 bases and J 0 bases, with 11 bases left between them.

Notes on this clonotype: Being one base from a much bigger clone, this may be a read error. CDR3 region: CASRGTSGVETRYF. The CDR3 DNA reads TGTGCCAGCAGGGGGACTAGCGGGGTAGAGACCCGGTACTTC. The chain is built from TRBV2 and TRBJ2-5; 13 nucleotides match TRBD2. CDR1 SNHLY and CDR2 FYNNEI come from the germline V gene. The CDR3 has 14 amino acids.

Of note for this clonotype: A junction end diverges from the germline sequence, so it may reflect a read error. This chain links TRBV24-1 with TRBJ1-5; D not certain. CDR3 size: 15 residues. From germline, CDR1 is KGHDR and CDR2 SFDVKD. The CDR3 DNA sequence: TGTGCCAGCAGTTACGGTCCTCAGCGGGGACAGCCCCAGCATTTT. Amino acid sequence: CASSYGPQRGQPQHF.

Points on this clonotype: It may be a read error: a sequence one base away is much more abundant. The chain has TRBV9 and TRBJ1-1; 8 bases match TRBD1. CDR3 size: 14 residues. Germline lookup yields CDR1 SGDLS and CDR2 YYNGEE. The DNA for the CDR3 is TGTACCAGCAGCGGCCAGGGGGCCGGCACTGAAGCTTTCTTT. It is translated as CTSSGQGAGTEAFF.

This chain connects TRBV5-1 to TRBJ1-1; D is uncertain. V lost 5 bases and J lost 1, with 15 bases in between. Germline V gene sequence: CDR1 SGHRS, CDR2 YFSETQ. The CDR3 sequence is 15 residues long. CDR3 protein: CASSLNQVPNTEAFF. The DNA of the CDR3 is TGCGCCAGCAGTCTCAACCAGGTACCGAACACTGAAGCTTTCTTT.

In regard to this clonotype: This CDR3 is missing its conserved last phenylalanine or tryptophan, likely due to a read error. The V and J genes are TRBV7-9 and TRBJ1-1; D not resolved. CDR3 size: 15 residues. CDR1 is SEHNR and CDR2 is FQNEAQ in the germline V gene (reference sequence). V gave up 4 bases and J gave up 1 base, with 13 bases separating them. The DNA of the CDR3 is TGTGCCAGCAGCTCCATACCCGGGAGGAACACTGAAGCTTTCTAT. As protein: CASSSIPGRNTEAFY.

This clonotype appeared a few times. CDR3 DNA: TGTGCCAGCAGCCAAGCGGACACCGGGGAGCTGTTTTTT. Protein product: CASSQADTGELFF. The V and J genes are TRBV9 and TRBJ2-2, with D possibly matching TRBD2 (5 bases). CDR3 length equals 13 residues. Germline CDR1 SGDLS, CDR2 YYNGEE. Trimming took 4 bases from V and 3 from J, leaving 7 bases between them.